A single sample gave rise to the 18 T cell receptor beta chains below, sequenced in a study of blood T cell repertoires in COVID-19. The data were produced by immunoSEQ multiplex PCR, yet TCRdb's version contains in-frame clones alone and is incomplete. The data contain about 150,000 clones, roughly 84% of them singletons. The sequenced material came from peripheral blood. Receptors were obtained from a man aged 60 to 75 with COVID-19, enrolled during active disease.

The V and J genes are TRBV27 and TRBJ2-1, with TRBD1 as a possible D gene (5 bases). The germline gives CDR1 MNHEY, CDR2 SMNVEV (reference sequence). There are 19 residues in the CDR3. The germline V and J ends were trimmed by 1 base and 7 bases, with 26 bases remaining between them. Written as DNA, the CDR3 is TGTGCCAGCAGTTTATTTCTGCAGGGTTTCCCCACACCGGAGAATGAGCAGTTCTTC. It translates to CASSLFLQGFPTPENEQFF.

This rearrangement joins TRBV10-3 to TRBJ1-2; 7 nucleotides match TRBD1. The V gene end was trimmed by 4 bases and the J gene end by 4 bases; junction bases not matched to a gene: 9. The CDR3 consists of 15 residues. The V gene's germline CDR1 is ENHRY and CDR2 SYGVKD. Here the CDR3 reads CAISGDRDERYGYTF. Here the CDR3 DNA reads TGTGCCATCAGTGGAGACAGGGATGAACGCTATGGCTACACCTTC.

The rearrangement links TRBV11-2 to TRBJ1-1; D is ambiguous. Germline-derived CDR1 and CDR2 are SGHAT and FQNNGV. The CDR3 is 13 residues long. The V end was cut by 1 base, the J end by 1 base, with 4 bases between. CDR3 residues: CASSLGANTEAFF. CDR3 in DNA: TGTGCCAGCAGCTTAGGAGCGAACACTGAAGCTTTCTTT.

This chain links TRBV7-6 with TRBJ2-5; TRBD2 matches at 11 bases. CDR1 and CDR2 from the germline V gene are SGHVS and FNYEAQ. The CDR3 has 17 residues. V shed 1 base, J shed 1 base, and the junction held 5 bases outside the gene matches. CDR3 sequence (DNA): TGTGCCAGCAGCTTAGTACTAGCGGGGGCCCTCCAAGAGACCCAGTACTTC. Translating it yields CASSLVLAGALQETQYF.

As regards this clone: Other DNA sequences in the same sample also yield this CDR3. The J gene is TRBJ2-1, the V gene TRBV4-2; 10 nucleotides align to TRBD1. There are 15 residues in the CDR3. V shed 2 bases, J shed 5 bases, and the junction held 3 bases outside the gene matches. Germline loops: CDR1 LGHNA, CDR2 YNFKEQ. The CDR3 loop reads CASSQRQGAHNEQFF. As DNA, the CDR3 is TGTGCCAGCAGCCAACGACAGGGGGCCCACAATGAGCAGTTCTTC.

V gene TRBV9 combines with J gene TRBJ1-2, with D hard to call. The CDR3 contains 13 residues. Deletions cut 2 bases from V and 1 base from J, with 6 bases between. In germline, CDR1 is SGDLS, CDR2 YYNGEE. The CDR3 coding sequence is TGTGCCAGCAGCGTTTCCGGTAACTATGGCTACACCTTC. Amino acids: CASSVSGNYGYTF.

The chain links TRBV7-9 to TRBJ1-6, with 7 positions matching TRBD1. The V and J ends lost 5 bases and 4 bases, in that order; junction bases with no gene match: 2. CDR1 is SEHNR and CDR2 is FQNEAQ in the germline V gene (reference sequence). The CDR3 extends over 14 amino acids. This CDR3 is CASSETGYNSPLHF. The CDR3 DNA sequence: TGTGCCAGCAGCGAGACAGGGTATAATTCACCCCTCCACTTT.

The rearrangement joins TRBV12-3 or TRBV12-4 to TRBJ2-1, with a tentative D call TRBD2 (6 bases). The V end lost 5 bases, the J end lost 6 bases, and 11 bases lay between the germline ends. CDR3 size: 13 residues. The CDR3 region is CASSLRGFNEQFF. The CDR3, as DNA: TGTGCCAGCAGTCTACGGGGGTTCAATGAGCAGTTCTTC.

The chain carries TRBV19 and TRBJ2-3, with TRBD2 matching 10 bases. The length of the CDR3 is 17 residues. CDR1 is LNHDA and CDR2 is SQIVND in the germline V gene (reference sequence). Trimming removed 6 bases from V and 3 bases from J; junction bases left unmatched: 12. CDR3 coding DNA: TGTGCCAGTAGCTTCATCGGACTAGCGGCCCTTACAGATACGCAGTATTTT. Translated: CASSFIGLAALTDTQYF.

The rearrangement joins TRBV27 to TRBJ2-5, with TRBD2 matching 9 bases. The CDR3 has 15 residues. In germline, CDR1 is MNHEY, CDR2 SMNVEV (reference sequence). V lost 2 bases, J lost 5 bases, and 6 bases stayed unmatched. The CDR3 coding sequence is TGTGCCAGCAGTTTAAATAGCGGGGGTACTGAGACCCAGTACTTC. Its translation is CASSLNSGGTETQYF.

This clone was observed a single time. This chain uses TRBV6-5 with TRBJ1-6, with 10 bases that match TRBD1. The ends lost 6 bases at V and 9 bases at J; junction bases unmatched: 8. The CDR3 runs to 15 residues. Germline values: CDR1 MNHEY, CDR2 SVGAGI. The CDR3 sequence: CASRSGTGVASPLHF. In DNA form, the CDR3 reads TGTGCCAGCAGGTCCGGGACAGGGGTAGCTTCACCCCTCCACTTT.

The rearrangement uses TRBV21-1 and TRBJ1-2; the table assigns TRBD1, which was not confirmed against the DNA. TRBV21-1 is a recognized pseudogene. The CDR3 extends over 17 amino acids. This chain's CDR3 is CASSKGTASRDLYGYTF. CDR3 bases: TGTGCCAGCAGCAAAGGGACAGCCTCCCGTGACCTCTATGGCTACACCTTC.

This rearrangement joins TRBV27 to TRBJ1-2; D gene unclear. The germline V gene has CDR1 MNHEY and CDR2 SMNVEV (reference sequence). The CDR3 is 13 amino acids. The V end was cut by 2 bases, the J end by 2 bases, with 6 bases between. The CDR3 is CASSLTENYGYTF. The CDR3, as DNA: TGTGCCAGCAGTTTAACAGAAAACTATGGCTACACCTTC.

The V and J genes are TRBV27 and TRBJ2-1; 8 positions agree with TRBD2. The CDR3 spans 17 residues. V lost 7 bases and J lost 9; bases outside the gene matches: 20. CDR1 and CDR2 (germline): MNHEY, SMNVEV (reference sequence). This chain's CDR3 is CASTTPGGSGALGEQFF. The DNA for the CDR3 is TGTGCCAGCACCACCCCGGGAGGTAGCGGGGCTCTAGGTGAGCAGTTCTTC.

This chain connects TRBV5-1 to TRBJ1-2; maybe TRBD1 (6 bases). CDR1 SGHRS and CDR2 YFSETQ come from the germline V gene. Deletions cut 4 bases from V and 4 bases from J, with 20 bases between. The CDR3 is made up of 16 amino acids. The CDR3 sequence is CASSPGGSGVGYGYTF. CDR3 DNA sequence: TGCGCCAGCAGCCCGGGGGGGTCAGGGGTCGGCTATGGCTACACCTTC.

The V call is TRBV11-2, the J call TRBJ2-2; D perhaps matches TRBD1 (6 bases). The germline V gene has CDR1 SGHAT and CDR2 FQNNGV. The CDR3 length is 15 residues. The V gene lost 1 base and the J gene lost 5 bases, with 11 bases spanning the gap. The CDR3 sequence: CASSLVRGRTGELFF. CDR3 coding DNA: TGTGCCAGCAGCTTAGTCAGGGGCCGGACCGGGGAGCTGTTTTTT.

This clone has only a few counts. The V gene is TRBV7-2, the J gene TRBJ2-1; the D gene is possibly TRBD1 (6 bases). The CDR3 runs to 14 residues. V lost 1 base to trimming and J lost 5 bases, with 9 bases between them. CDR1 and CDR2 from the germline V gene are SGHTA and FQGNSA. The CDR3 region has the DNA TGTGCCAGCAGCTTAGTGGGGGCAGACAATGAGCAGTTCTTC. Protein product: CASSLVGADNEQFF.

The chain recombines TRBV18 with TRBJ1-6, with 8 bases aligning to TRBD1. V lost 5 bases, J lost 2 bases, and 5 bases stayed unmatched. The CDR3 sequence is 16 residues long. CDR1 KGHSH and CDR2 LQKENI come from the germline V gene. CDR3 region: CASSTGQGTYNSPLHF. The CDR3 DNA follows: TGTGCCAGCTCAACTGGACAGGGAACCTATAATTCACCCCTCCACTTT. Drawing the rest from reference TRBV18 and TRBJ1-6, the complete variable domain is NAGVMQNPRHLVRRRGQEARLRCSPMKGHSHVYWYRQLPEEGLKFMVYLQKENIIDESGMPKERFSAEFPKEGPSILRIQQVVRGDSAAYFCASSTGQGTYNSPLHFGNGTRLTVT.